The sequence of this T cell receptor beta chain was determined in a study of cytomegalovirus exposure and HLA in healthy donors. The PCR employed 60 Vbeta primers together with 13 Jbeta primers. Generated by immunoSEQ multiplex PCR, the TCRdb table keeps only in-frame clones and is missing some. The top ten clones hold 10% to 15% of a sample with about 150,000 clones, 60% to 85% of them seen once. This clonotype originated in a man in his forties in good health and CMV-seropositive. Input material: PBMCs.

CDR3 DNA sequence: TGCGCCAGCAGCCAATCCGGGACAAGCTCCTACAATGAGCAGTTCTTC. Its protein is CASSQSGTSSYNEQFF. This chain connects TRBV4-1 to TRBJ2-1, with D maybe TRBD1 (6 bases). V was shortened by 2 bases and J by 0 bases, with 11 bases between the two germline ends. There are 16 residues in the CDR3. Germline CDR1 MGHRA, CDR2 YSYEKL.